Each of the 16 T cell receptor beta chains below was sequenced from the same sample in a study of TIL therapy for anti-PD-1-resistant metastatic lung cancer. The time point here: pre-treatment sample, taken before nivolumab and TIL therapy. The tumor samples were excised metastases, mostly pleural nodules or supraclavicular lymph nodes. This was the immunoSEQ v3 assay. Using immunoSEQ multiplex PCR, the repertoire was profiled, and TCRdb retains in-frame clones only, with some absent. This table has 10,000 to 12,000 clones, 50% to 70% appearing once. The sample in question was tumor tissue, obtained at baseline. All receptors come from a person aged 25-80 years with non-small cell lung cancer.

This clone has only a few counts. The chain couples TRBV5-1 to TRBJ2-3; 11 nucleotides line up with TRBD2. The CDR3 runs to 17 residues. V lost 4 bases, J lost 3 bases, and 10 bases stayed unmatched. Germline CDR1 reads SGHRS; CDR2 reads YFSETQ. CDR3 residues: CASSPGTSGSRTDTQYF. The CDR3 nucleotides read TGCGCCAGCAGCCCCGGGACTAGCGGTTCCAGGACAGATACGCAGTATTTT.

The CDR3 loop is CAWGLAGAYEQYF. The DNA of the CDR3 is TGTGCCTGGGGACTAGCGGGGGCCTACGAGCAGTACTTC. This chain connects TRBV30 to TRBJ2-7, with 13 bases identical to TRBD2. This CDR3 region has 13 residues. Germline V gene sequence: CDR1 GTSNPN, CDR2 SVGIG (reference sequence). Trimming took 5 bases from V and 2 from J; bases not matched to a gene: 0.

The chain is built from TRBV2 and TRBJ2-1; 8 nucleotides align to TRBD2. CDR1 is SNHLY and CDR2 is FYNNEI in the germline V gene. This CDR3 contains 17 residues. Trimming at V came to 1 base and at J to 0 bases, leaving 5 bases not matched to a gene. CDR3 nucleotide sequence: TGTGCCAGCAGTGAAGGAGGTAGCGGGGCCTCCTACAATGAGCAGTTCTTC. Residues: CASSEGGSGASYNEQFF.

This clone has a handful of counts. V usage is TRBV4-2 and J usage is TRBJ2-3, with 10 bases that match TRBD2. Germline lookup yields CDR1 LGHNA and CDR2 YNFKEQ. Trimming took 5 bases from V and 5 from J; bases not matched to a gene: 13. The CDR3 length is 17 residues. The CDR3: CASSFDGAGGPLDTQYF. DNA for the CDR3: TGTGCCAGCAGCTTCGACGGAGCGGGAGGGCCTTTAGATACGCAGTATTTT.

This sequence joins TRBV27 and TRBJ2-3; D gene uncertain. Germline V gene data show CDR1 as MNHEY and CDR2 as SMNVEV (reference sequence). Trimming shortened V by 7 bases and J by 0 bases, and 14 bases separated the two germline ends. The CDR3 is 15 amino acids. CDR3 protein: CASTSIGSSTDTQYF. In nucleotides, the CDR3 is TGTGCCAGCACCTCAATCGGGTCTAGCACAGATACGCAGTATTTT.

The CDR3 reads CASSTNRVGYTF. The CDR3 bases are TGTGCCAGCAGTACAAACAGGGTTGGCTACACCTTC. V and J are TRBV28 and TRBJ1-2, with D possibly matching TRBD1 (6 bases). The CDR3 has 12 residues. The V and J ends lost 5 bases and 7 bases respectively, with 11 bases between them. The germline CDR1 and CDR2 sequences are MDHEN and SYDVKM.

This sequence joins TRBV6-6 and TRBJ1-1; D uncertain. V dropped 4 bases and J dropped 1 base, with 13 bases sitting between them. The CDR3 has 15 residues. Germline CDR1 and CDR2: MNHNY and SVGAGI (reference sequence). In nucleotides, the CDR3 is TGTGCCAGCAGTTTCCGCAGGAGAAGGAACACTGAAGCTTTCTTT. This codes for CASSFRRRRNTEAFF.

The chain links TRBV18 to TRBJ2-5; D uncertain. Deletions cut 6 bases from V and 2 bases from J, with 13 bases between. The germline V gene has CDR1 KGHSH and CDR2 LQKENI. There are 14 residues in the CDR3. This CDR3 is CASSLNPVQETQYF. CDR3 in DNA: TGTGCCAGCTCTTTAAATCCCGTTCAAGAGACCCAGTACTTC. Variable domain in full (rest from reference TRBV18 and TRBJ2-5): NAGVMQNPRHLVRRRGQEARLRCSPMKGHSHVYWYRQLPEEGLKFMVYLQKENIIDESGMPKERFSAEFPKEGPSILRIQQVVRGDSAAYFCASSLNPVQETQYFGPGTRLLVL.

V is TRBV5-4 and J is TRBJ2-3, with TRBD2 matching 7 bases. Germline V gene sequence: CDR1 SGHNT, CDR2 YYREEE (reference sequence). Germline trimming cut 7 bases from V and 5 bases from J; bases unmatched to any gene: 10. There are 14 residues in the CDR3. The CDR3 loop is CASGAGAVLDTQYF. The CDR3 bases are TGTGCCAGCGGGGCGGGAGCCGTCCTAGATACGCAGTATTTT.

The J gene is TRBJ1-2, the V gene TRBV18; tentative D call: TRBD1 (6 bases). The germline V and J ends were trimmed by 6 bases and 6 bases, with 11 bases remaining between them. The germline V gene has CDR1 KGHSH and CDR2 LQKENI. The CDR3 totals 12 residues. The CDR3 region is CASSQNRDGYTF. Here the CDR3 DNA reads TGTGCCAGCTCTCAAAACAGGGATGGCTACACCTTC.

The CDR3 DNA reads TGTGCCAGCAGCTTAAGGGGAATGGGTAATGAAAAACTGTTTTTT. Translation gives CASSLRGMGNEKLFF. This chain uses TRBV7-9 with TRBJ1-4; weak D call: TRBD1 (5 bases). Germline CDR1 and CDR2: SEHNR and FQNEAQ (reference sequence). Trimming removed 2 bases from V and 4 bases from J, with 11 bases in between. The CDR3 is 15 amino acids.

The J gene is TRBJ2-1, the V gene TRBV9, with 9 bases that match TRBD2. With 3 bases clipped from V and 6 bases from J, the junction kept 16 bases outside the gene matches. The CDR3 consists of 18 residues. Germline CDR1 SGDLS, CDR2 YYNGEE. For the CDR3, the DNA is TGTGCCAGCAGCGCAGAACTTGGGATAGCGGGAGATCCCAATGAGCAGTTCTTC. Translating gives CASSAELGIAGDPNEQFF.

This sequence joins TRBV18 and TRBJ2-1; TRBD1 might be the D (5 bases). This CDR3 is 14 amino acids long. V dropped 3 bases and J dropped 4 bases, with 10 bases sitting between them. Germline V gene sequence: CDR1 KGHSH, CDR2 LQKENI. CDR3 nucleotide sequence: TGTGCCAGCTCACCGGCGACAGTATACAATGAGCAGTTCTTC. Translated, it gives CASSPATVYNEQFF.

Notes on this clone: Other DNA sequences in the same sample also yield this CDR3. DNA of the CDR3: TGTGCCAGCAGCTTGGAGCGGGGGGGCCAAGAGACCCAGTACTTC. This translates into CASSLERGGQETQYF. The chain is built from TRBV7-9 and TRBJ2-5; 10 bases match TRBD2. Germline V gene lookup returns CDR1 SEHNR and CDR2 FQNEAQ (reference sequence). With V trimmed by 3 bases and J by 1 base, 2 bases remained unmatched. This CDR3 contains 15 residues.

J is TRBJ2-7 and V is TRBV7-3, with unresolved D. V was cut by 2 bases and J by 3 bases, with 11 bases left in between. CDR3 length equals 14 residues. Germline CDR1 reads SGHTA; CDR2 reads FQGTGA. The CDR3 sequence is CASSLQGTGYEQYF. CDR3 nucleotides: TGTGCCAGCAGCTTACAAGGCACGGGCTACGAGCAGTACTTC.

The chain uses TRBV9 and TRBJ1-3; no clear D gene. V shed 0 bases and J shed 4 bases, with 11 bases lying between them. Germline CDR1 is SGDLS and CDR2 is YYNGEE. The CDR3 is 15 amino acids. CDR3 region: CASSVETALGNTIYF. CDR3 sequence (DNA): TGTGCCAGCAGCGTAGAAACAGCATTGGGAAACACCATATATTTT.